This T cell receptor (beta chain) emerged from a study of blood T cells in healthy people across ages. A remark on this clonotype: What it binds is not known.

This CDR3 has 19 residues. A sample-barcoded 5' primer and a J-beta primer mix were used in a second PCR of roughly 6 to 11 cycles. Each of the samples gave a minimum of 2.5 million paired-end reads that contained CDR3. One entry per CDR3 protein, called by TCRdb with MiXCR from the 5' RACE reads. Of around 790,000 distinct CDR3 sequences listed, around 45% are singletons. Donors were systemically healthy Caucasian individuals from Russia aged about 6 to 100 years. The study, taken as a whole, reports: Older age went with lower TCR beta diversity per million T cells, in a roughly linear way.

The rearrangement uses TRBV21-1 and TRBJ2-3; the table's D call, TRBD2, has no DNA check behind it. TRBV21-1 has pseudogene status. The clonotype was recovered from a man aged 60 to 75 in good health. The specimen was blood. CDR3 DNA: TGTGCCAGCAGCAAAAGGATTGGGGGACTAGCGGGGGAGCAAGATACGCAGTATTTT. Residues: CASSKRIGGLAGEQDTQYF.